One sample yielded the 18 T cell receptor beta chains listed below, sequenced in a study of CD8 T cells in ankylosing spondylitis. Each CDR3 protein gets one entry after TCRdb re-called the 5' RACE reads with MiXCR. The sample shows about 130,000 distinct CDR3 sequences, around 9.3% of them seen only once. What was sequenced was blood, either unsorted or a sorted T cell fraction (not recorded which). These receptors were taken from a male donor with ankylosing spondylitis or in good health (not recorded which).

This clonotype was observed many times. The chain is built from TRBV27 and TRBJ1-5; D perhaps matches TRBD1 (5 bases). This CDR3 has 14 residues. The germline V gene encodes CDR1 MNHEY and CDR2 SMNVEV (reference sequence). Trimming pared 5 bases from V and 4 bases from J, leaving 12 bases between. CDR3 protein: CASSTTALNQPQHF. CDR3 sequence (DNA): TGTGCCAGCAGTACGACAGCACTTAATCAGCCCCAGCATTTT.

This clonotype occurred many times. The chain links TRBV7-2 to TRBJ2-3; TRBD1 matches 8 bases. The germline V gene encodes CDR1 SGHTA and CDR2 FQGNSA. The CDR3 loop spans 15 amino acids. Unmatched junction bases numbered 9, after V lost 5 bases and J lost 5 bases. CDR3: CASSPQDRAVDTQYF. The CDR3 region has the DNA TGTGCCAGCAGCCCCCAGGACAGGGCTGTAGATACGCAGTATTTT.

The chain combines TRBV6-1 with TRBJ1-2; D is perhaps TRBD1 (5 bases). The CDR3 spans 14 residues. Germline V gene lookup returns CDR1 MNHNS and CDR2 SASEGT. V lost 5 bases and J 7 bases, leaving 17 bases between the germline ends. The CDR3 DNA is TGTGCCAGCAGTCAACAGGTCAAAAAGGGTGGCTACACCTTC. The encoded protein is CASSQQVKKGGYTF.

This clonotype was found many times. The chain couples TRBV7-9 to TRBJ2-4; D gene uncertain. The germline gives CDR1 SEHNR, CDR2 FQNEAQ (reference sequence). V was trimmed by 5 bases and J by 0 bases, leaving 8 bases between them. There are 14 residues in the CDR3. CDR3 DNA sequence: TGTGCCAGCAGCCACACAGTAGCCAAAAACATTCAGTACTTC. This translates into CASSHTVAKNIQYF.

This chain connects TRBV4-2 to TRBJ2-4; no definite D call. The CDR3 consists of 16 residues. Germline assignment: CDR1 LGHNA and CDR2 YNFKEQ. The V end was cut by 1 base, the J end by 0 bases, with 10 bases between. CDR3 protein: CASSQGDLLAKNIQYF. The CDR3, as DNA: TGTGCCAGCAGCCAAGGAGACTTGTTAGCCAAAAACATTCAGTACTTC.

This clonotype has at least ten counts. The rearrangement uses TRBV20-1 and TRBJ1-2; D unresolved. Germline assignment: CDR1 DFQATT and CDR2 SNEGSKA (reference sequence). The V and J ends lost 6 bases and 7 bases respectively, with 12 bases between them. CDR3 size: 11 residues. The DNA of the CDR3 is TGCAGTGCGCCGAAAACCGCTGGCTACACCTTC. Translation gives CSAPKTAGYTF.

This clonotype was seen more than once but under ten times. The chain has TRBV5-1 and TRBJ2-2; 7 bases are a match to TRBD2. V shed 5 bases, J shed 6 bases, and the junction held 13 bases outside the gene matches. The CDR3 is 16 residues long. Germline V gene lookup returns CDR1 SGHRS and CDR2 YFSETQ. This chain's CDR3 is CASSQNQREASGELFF. The CDR3 DNA is TGCGCCAGCAGTCAGAACCAGCGGGAAGCCTCCGGGGAGCTGTTTTTT. The full variable domain, with the rest looked up from reference TRBV5-1 and TRBJ2-2, is KAGVTQTPRYLIKTRGQQVTLSCSPISGHRSVSWYQQTPGQGLQFLFEYFSETQRNKGNFPGRFSGRQFSNSRSEMNVSTLELGDSALYLCASSQNQREASGELFFGEGSRLTVL.

This clonotype has a count of ten or more. The chain joins TRBV27 to TRBJ2-7; 8 positions agree with TRBD2. The CDR3 covers 12 residues. Per germline, CDR1 MNHEY and CDR2 SMNVEV (reference sequence). V shed 8 bases and J 4 bases; nucleotides not matched to a gene: 4. In DNA form, the CDR3 reads TGTGCCAGCGTCAGCGGGAGTTACGAGCAGTACTTC. The encoded protein is CASVSGSYEQYF.

In its sample, this clonotype was seen many times. J is TRBJ1-4 and V is TRBV7-8, with D unclear. Trimming took off 6 bases at V and 4 bases at J, with 15 bases between the two ends. Germline V gene data show CDR1 as SGHVS and CDR2 as FQNEAQ. The CDR3 covers 15 residues. The CDR3 DNA reads as TGTGCCAGCAGGGTCGGACGGAGCCTTAATGAAAAACTGTTTTTT. Translating gives CASRVGRSLNEKLFF.

This clonotype was seen a handful of times. The V and J genes are TRBV7-9 and TRBJ1-1; D is uncertain. The V and J ends lost 0 bases and 1 base respectively, with 6 bases between them. The CDR3 runs to 14 residues. Looked up from germline, CDR1 is SEHNR and CDR2 is FQNEAQ (reference sequence). The CDR3 nucleotides are TGTGCCAGCAGCTTAGCCGCAGCGAACACTGAAGCTTTCTTT. Protein sequence: CASSLAAANTEAFF.

The table lists this clonotype with many counts. The V call is TRBV20-1, the J call TRBJ2-1, with D perhaps TRBD2 (5 bases). This CDR3 contains 15 residues. Trimming cost V 0 bases and J 6 bases, with 15 bases left between them. Germline V gives CDR1 DFQATT, CDR2 SNEGSKA (reference sequence). The CDR3 DNA follows: TGCAGTGCTAGAGATGTGTGGGAGAGGCGCAATGAGCAGTTCTTC. It encodes CSARDVWERRNEQFF.

This clonotype was found a few times. This chain links TRBV11-2 with TRBJ2-6; 9 nucleotides match TRBD1. Losses at the gene ends were 5 bases for V and 0 bases for J; bases not matched to a gene: 8. CDR3 length: 18 residues. Germline V gene data show CDR1 as SGHAT and CDR2 as FQNNGV. The CDR3 sequence is CASSPRTGANSGANVLTF. The CDR3 DNA sequence: TGTGCCAGCAGCCCCAGGACAGGGGCCAACTCTGGGGCCAACGTCCTGACTTTC.

This clonotype was observed at least ten times. The rearrangement joins TRBV6-5 to TRBJ2-7; D perhaps matches TRBD2 (6 bases). The germline CDR1 and CDR2 sequences are MNHEY and SVGAGI. Deletions cut 4 bases from V and 6 bases from J, with 19 bases between. This CDR3 is built from 15 residues. CDR3 protein: CASSSLAGNGGEQYF. The DNA for the CDR3 is TGTGCCAGCAGTTCCCTTGCGGGAAATGGGGGCGAGCAGTACTTC.

At least ten counts were recorded for this clonotype. The chain is built from TRBV11-2 and TRBJ2-5; perhaps TRBD2 as D (5 bases). The CDR3 totals 15 residues. Trimming removed 7 bases at V and 3 bases at J, with 18 bases between. CDR1 and CDR2 (germline): SGHAT, FQNNGV. The CDR3 is CASKQWRTEKETQYF. The CDR3 DNA reads as TGTGCCAGCAAGCAATGGAGGACGGAGAAAGAGACCCAGTACTTC.

This chain connects TRBV12-3 or TRBV12-4 to TRBJ2-7; a weak D match, TRBD2 (6 bases). V gave up 0 bases and J gave up 2 bases, with 14 bases separating them. This CDR3 has 16 amino acids. The CDR3 coding sequence is TGTGCCAGCAGTTTAGCGGGGACTGCGAAGACCTACGAGCAGTACTTC. As protein: CASSLAGTAKTYEQYF.

This clonotype was seen at least ten times. The chain couples TRBV5-1 to TRBJ2-1, with 8 bases that match TRBD2. This CDR3 spans 16 amino acids. CDR1 is SGHRS and CDR2 is YFSETQ in the germline V gene. After removal of 3 bases from V and 2 bases from J, the junction contained 7 bases not matched to a gene. The CDR3 sequence is CASSSGSGITYNEQFF. CDR3 DNA: TGCGCCAGCAGCTCGGGTAGCGGGATCACCTACAATGAGCAGTTCTTC.

This clonotype was recorded many times. The CDR3 is CASSGGRGANVLTF. The CDR3 nucleotides read TGTGCCAGCAGTGGCGGTCGTGGGGCCAACGTCCTGACTTTC. The J gene is TRBJ2-6, the V gene TRBV2; no definite D call. Per germline, CDR1 SNHLY and CDR2 FYNNEI. The germline V and J ends were trimmed by 4 bases and 3 bases, with 7 bases remaining between them. The CDR3 length is 14 residues.

In this sample, this clonotype turned up many times. The chain carries TRBV20-1 and TRBJ2-1, with D tentatively TRBD1 (6 bases). V lost 0 bases to trimming and J lost 1 base, with 19 bases between them. This CDR3 has 18 residues. Germline V gene data show CDR1 as DFQATT and CDR2 as SNEGSKA (reference sequence). The DNA for the CDR3 is TGCAGTGCTAGAGATATACATCGTCCCCAGGGGTCCTACAATGAGCAGTTCTTC. Residues: CSARDIHRPQGSYNEQFF.